Presented here are 15 T cell receptor beta chains from one specimen sequenced in a study of blood T cells in healthy people across ages. The use of a sample-barcoded 5' primer and a J-beta primer mix characterized a second PCR of about 6 to 11 cycles. TCRdb processed the 5' RACE reads anew with MiXCR; each CDR3 protein has one entry. The repertoire includes around 500,000 distinct CDR3 sequences, around a quarter of them detected once, and 3% to 4.5% sits in the top ten. The sample was also reused in another study, on T cells of mothers and their children.

Sequenced input: blood. All receptors derive from a boy younger than 10 in good health.

The chain couples TRBV7-8 to TRBJ1-5; 7 bases match TRBD1. The CDR3 loop spans 15 amino acids. The germline gives CDR1 SGHVS, CDR2 FQNEAQ. The V segment lost 1 base and the J segment 2 bases; nucleotides outside the gene matches: 2. The CDR3 coding sequence is TGTGCCAGCAGCTTAGAGGGGGCTGGCAATCAGCCCCAGCATTTT. This sequence encodes CASSLEGAGNQPQHF.

This clonotype was recorded only once. V gene TRBV25-1 combines with J gene TRBJ2-5; 7 bases are a match to TRBD2. The J call may be in error: the DNA end matches TRBJ2-1 better. The CDR3 runs 13 residues. CDR1 is MGHDK and CDR2 is SYGVNS in the germline V gene. The CDR3 loop reads CASTPAGVDEQFF. CDR3 coding DNA: TGTGCCAGCACCCCCGCGGGAGTGGATGAGCAGTTCTTC.

This clonotype was recorded a few times. The chain has TRBV6-5 and TRBJ2-7; D possibly corresponds to TRBD2 (5 bases). Trimming shortened V by 2 bases and J by 5 bases, and 10 bases separated the two germline ends. CDR1 and CDR2 (germline): MNHEY, SVGAGI. The CDR3 sequence is 13 residues long. In DNA form, the CDR3 reads TGTGCCAGCAGTTACGAGGGCGCAAACGAGCAGTACTTC. Its protein is CASSYEGANEQYF.

The genes are TRBV5-1 and TRBJ2-7; 7 bases agree with TRBD1. The germline CDR1 and CDR2 sequences are SGHRS and YFSETQ. The J segment lost 4 bases and the V segment lost 1 base, leaving 8 bases of the junction unmatched. This CDR3 comprises 15 residues. The CDR3 nucleotides are TGCGCCAGCAGCTTGCCGGAGACAGGGTTTTACGAGCAGTACTTC. It codes for CASSLPETGFYEQYF.

V is TRBV4-1 and J is TRBJ2-5; no clear D gene. The assigned J gene may be wrong: the sequence end matches TRBJ2-7 better. The germline gives CDR1 MGHRA, CDR2 YSYEKL. The CDR3 has 13 amino acids. CDR3: CASSQEWGTEQYF. CDR3 DNA sequence: TGCGCCAGCAGCCAAGAATGGGGAACCGAGCAGTACTTC.

This clonotype was counted between two and nine times. The V gene is TRBV15, the J gene TRBJ2-4; TRBD2 is a possible D gene (6 bases). The CDR3 consists of 18 residues. Per the germline V gene, CDR1 is LNHNV and CDR2 is YYDKDF (reference sequence). V lost 1 base to trimming and J lost 3 bases, with 19 bases between them. Here the CDR3 DNA reads TGTGCCACCAGCAGAGGACAGACGGGGGATTACGGCAAAAACATTCAGTACTTC. As protein: CATSRGQTGDYGKNIQYF.

The chain links TRBV10-2 to TRBJ2-7, with D perhaps matching TRBD1 (7 bases). The germline V gene encodes CDR1 WSHSY and CDR2 SAAADI. The germline V and J ends were trimmed by 8 bases and 0 bases, with 17 bases remaining between them. CDR3 size: 15 residues. The CDR3 DNA reads TGCGCCAGCGCCGGAGGGGGCAGTAGCTCCTACGAGCAGTACTTC. Its protein product is CASAGGGSSSYEQYF.

This clonotype was counted only a few times. CDR3 residues: CASSQETTGGYGYTF. The DNA for the CDR3 is TGTGCCAGCAGCCAAGAGACGACAGGGGGCTATGGCTACACCTTC. The chain is built from TRBV3-1 and TRBJ1-2, with 9 bases matching TRBD1. This CDR3 spans 15 amino acids. Germline values: CDR1 LGHDT, CDR2 YNNKEL (reference sequence). V lost 0 bases, J lost 4 bases, and 3 bases stayed unmatched.

This chain uses TRBV5-5 with TRBJ2-5, with TRBD2 identical over 7 bases. Germline CDR1 and CDR2: SGHKS and YYEKEE (reference sequence). Trimming cost V 0 bases and J 3 bases; bases outside gene matches: 5. The CDR3 length is 15 residues. CDR3 sequence reads: CASSLAPSGEETQYF. CDR3 nucleotide sequence: TGTGCCAGCAGCTTGGCGCCTAGCGGTGAAGAGACCCAGTACTTC.

J is TRBJ2-1 and V is TRBV6-6, with 8 nucleotides matching TRBD1. CDR1 is MNHNY and CDR2 is SVGAGI in the germline V gene (reference sequence). V dropped 2 bases and J dropped 7; count of bases not matched to a gene: 7. The CDR3 contains 15 residues. CDR3 nucleotide sequence: TGTGCCAGCAGTTACCGGCCGGGACAGGTTAATGAGCAGTTCTTC. This encodes CASSYRPGQVNEQFF.

CDR3 bases: TGTGCCAGCAGCCAAGAACCCCCGGGGAATGAGCAGTTCTTC. This codes for CASSQEPPGNEQFF. The chain combines TRBV3-1 with TRBJ2-5; a possible D gene is TRBD2 (5 bases). The J call may be in error: the DNA end matches TRBJ2-1 better. Germline V gene sequence: CDR1 LGHDT, CDR2 YNNKEL (reference sequence). The CDR3 length is 14 residues.

This clonotype has a handful of counts. The V call is TRBV13, the J call TRBJ2-5; TRBD1 might be the D (6 bases). The DNA end favors TRBJ2-1, so the J call may be wrong. This CDR3 is built from 12 residues. Germline assignment: CDR1 PRHDT and CDR2 FYEKMQ (reference sequence). The chain's CDR3 is CASSLTGNEQFF. The CDR3 DNA is TGTGCCAGCAGCTTAACAGGGAATGAGCAGTTCTTC.

The J gene is TRBJ1-4, the V gene TRBV7-6; 7 nucleotides agree with TRBD1. CDR1 is SGHVS, CDR2 FNYEAQ, per germline. Losses at the gene ends were 3 bases for V and 8 bases for J; bases not matched to a gene: 9. The CDR3 is 15 residues long. The CDR3 protein is CASSFSKGAGEKLFF. In DNA form, the CDR3 reads TGTGCCAGCAGCTTCAGTAAGGGGGCGGGGGAAAAACTGTTTTTT.

Note on this clonotype: The junction departs from the called germline gene at one end, perhaps through a read error. The chain recombines TRBV12-3 or TRBV12-4 with TRBJ1-5, with D possibly being TRBD1 (5 bases). The CDR3 extends over 12 amino acids. The CDR3 DNA follows: TGTGCCAGCAGTTTCAGGGATCAGCCCCGGCATTTT. Its protein is CASSFRDQPRHF.

The rearrangement uses TRBV5-1 and TRBJ2-5, with D possibly being TRBD1 (6 bases). This CDR3 region has 14 residues. Germline V gene data show CDR1 as SGHRS and CDR2 as YFSETQ. With 4 bases removed from V and 5 bases from J, the gap between germline ends came to 15 bases. For the CDR3, the DNA is TGCGCCAGCAGCCTTCCGGGACAATGGGAGACCCAGTACTTC. It translates to CASSLPGQWETQYF. Based on the CDR3 plus reference TRBV5-1 and TRBJ2-5, the full variable domain is KAGVTQTPRYLIKTRGQQVTLSCSPISGHRSVSWYQQTPGQGLQFLFEYFSETQRNKGNFPGRFSGRQFSNSRSEMNVSTLELGDSALYLCASSLPGQWETQYFGPGTRLLVL.